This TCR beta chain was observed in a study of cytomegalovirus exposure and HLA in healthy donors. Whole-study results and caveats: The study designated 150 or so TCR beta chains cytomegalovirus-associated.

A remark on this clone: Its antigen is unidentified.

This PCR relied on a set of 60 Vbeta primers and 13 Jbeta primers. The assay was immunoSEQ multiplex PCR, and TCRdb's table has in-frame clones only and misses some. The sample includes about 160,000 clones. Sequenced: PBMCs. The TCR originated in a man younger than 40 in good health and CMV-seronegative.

The chain's CDR3 is CSVGQNYGYTF. Here the CDR3 DNA reads TGCAGCGTGGGACAGAACTATGGCTACACCTTC. The chain is built from TRBV29-1 and TRBJ1-2; TRBD1 aligns across 7 bases. Trimming took 6 bases from V and 2 from J; bases not matched to a gene: 0. The germline gives CDR1 SQVTM, CDR2 ANQGSEA. The CDR3 is 11 amino acids.